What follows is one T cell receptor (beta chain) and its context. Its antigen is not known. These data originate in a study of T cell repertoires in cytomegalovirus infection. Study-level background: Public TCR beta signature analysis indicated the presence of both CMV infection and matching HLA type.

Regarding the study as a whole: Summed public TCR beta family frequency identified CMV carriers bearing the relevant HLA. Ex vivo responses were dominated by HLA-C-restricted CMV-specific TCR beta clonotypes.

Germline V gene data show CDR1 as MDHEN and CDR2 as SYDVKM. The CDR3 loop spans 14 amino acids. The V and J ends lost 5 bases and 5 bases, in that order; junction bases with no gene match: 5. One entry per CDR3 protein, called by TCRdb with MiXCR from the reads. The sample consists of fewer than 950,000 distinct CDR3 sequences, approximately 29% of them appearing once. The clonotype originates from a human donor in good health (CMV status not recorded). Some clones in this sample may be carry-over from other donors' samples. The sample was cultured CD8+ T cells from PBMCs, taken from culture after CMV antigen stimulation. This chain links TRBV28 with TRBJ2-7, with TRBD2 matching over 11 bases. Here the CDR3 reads CASSLSGGANEQYV. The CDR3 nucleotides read TGTGCCAGCAGTCTTAGCGGGGGGGCCAACGAGCAGTACGTC.